The 11 T cell receptor beta chains listed next were all sequenced from one sample in a study of radiation and T cells in renal cell carcinoma. Assay used: immunoSEQ multiplex PCR; TCRdb lists only in-frame clones, some missing. The sample shows some 150,000 clones, approximately 86% of them seen only once. Time point noted: blood 4 weeks post-SBRT, at nephrectomy. Treatment: 15 Gy SBRT to primary tumor, nephrectomy 4 weeks later. The sample consisted of blood, taken from a patient whose treatment included radiotherapy and nephrectomy. The receptors were gathered from a woman in her 50s with renal cell carcinoma.

The genes are TRBV5-4 and TRBJ2-7, with 7 bases identical to TRBD1. Germline assignment: CDR1 SGHNT and CDR2 YYREEE (reference sequence). Unmatched junction bases numbered 12, after V lost 4 bases and J lost 5 bases. The CDR3 runs 15 residues. CDR3 sequence reads: CASSLNRQGSDEQYF. The DNA of the CDR3 is TGTGCCAGCAGCCTAAACCGACAGGGTTCCGACGAGCAGTACTTC.

This chain connects TRBV7-9 to TRBJ2-7; TRBD1 matches 10 bases. This CDR3 contains 14 residues. Germline V lookup: CDR1 SEHNR, CDR2 FQNEAQ (reference sequence). V lost 6 bases to trimming and J lost 4 bases; unmatched junction nucleotides: 6. As DNA, the CDR3 is TGTGCCAGCAGTAGGACAGGGGGTTCTTACGAGCAGTACTTC. Residues: CASSRTGGSYEQYF.

The CDR3 spells CASSLWGRANSPLHF. Written as DNA, the CDR3 is TGTGCCAGCAGCTTGTGGGGACGGGCAAATTCACCCCTCCACTTT. The rearrangement links TRBV5-6 to TRBJ1-6, with D possibly being TRBD1 (5 bases). This CDR3 is built from 15 residues. Germline V gives CDR1 SGHDT, CDR2 YYEEEE. Trimming cost V 1 base and J 7 bases, with 12 bases left between them.

This chain joins TRBV28 and TRBJ2-1; the D is unclear. V was clipped by 6 bases and J by 10 bases, with 10 bases between them. CDR1 is MDHEN, CDR2 SYDVKM, per germline. The CDR3 loop spans 11 amino acids. The DNA for the CDR3 is TGTGCCAGCAGAAGTATTTTCGAGCAGTTCTTC. Its protein is CASRSIFEQFF.

The count of this clone is one. The gene calls are TRBV7-9 and TRBJ1-3; 7 bases match TRBD1. CDR3 length: 12 residues. CDR1 is SEHNR and CDR2 is FQNEAQ in the germline V gene (reference sequence). The J segment lost 7 bases and the V segment lost 5 bases, leaving 2 bases of the junction unmatched. CDR3 coding DNA: TGTGCCAGCAGCCCAGGGGGGAACACCATATATTTT. It specifies CASSPGGNTIYF.

The rearrangement uses TRBV5-1 and TRBJ1-1; 7 positions agree with TRBD1. Germline values: CDR1 SGHRS, CDR2 YFSETQ. The CDR3 loop spans 15 amino acids. J was trimmed by 4 bases and V by 4 bases; bases with no gene match: 10. The CDR3 protein is CASSLSIRGSTEAFF. The CDR3 region has the DNA TGCGCCAGCAGCCTCTCGATCAGGGGGAGCACTGAAGCTTTCTTT.

This clone was seen once. The chain is built from TRBV1 and TRBJ1-2. TRBV1 is shown as a pseudogene. This CDR3 is built from 15 residues. The CDR3 DNA is TGCACCAGCCGGAAGAGTGGCGGGCACAACTATGGCTACACCTTC. This encodes CTSRKSGGHNYGYTF.

This sequence joins TRBV5-1 and TRBJ2-5; D possibly corresponds to TRBD1 (5 bases). The CDR3 has 19 amino acids. The ends were cut back, 2 bases at V and 0 bases at J, with 23 bases in the middle. Germline V CDR1 and CDR2: SGHRS, YFSETQ. CDR3 bases: TGCGCCAGCAGCTTAAGTCCAGGGCAGTCCAGTGTTTACCAAGAGACCCAGTACTTC. The encoded protein is CASSLSPGQSSVYQETQYF.

The chain combines TRBV6-1 with TRBJ2-5; D is perhaps TRBD2 (6 bases). The CDR3 consists of 15 residues. The ends were cut back, 5 bases at V and 4 bases at J, with 17 bases in the middle. Germline-derived CDR1 and CDR2 are MNHNS and SASEGT. The CDR3 here is CASSPGAGGRETQYF. In DNA form, the CDR3 reads TGTGCCAGCAGTCCCGGGGCTGGAGGGCGAGAGACCCAGTACTTC.

This chain connects TRBV2 to TRBJ2-1, with 8 bases aligning to TRBD2. J gave up 9 bases and V 7 bases, and 8 bases lay outside the gene matches. The CDR3 runs 13 residues. Germline V gene sequence: CDR1 SNHLY, CDR2 FYNNEI. Here the CDR3 DNA reads TGTGCCAGCAAGATCGGACTAGCAAGTGAGCAGTTCTTC. Amino acids: CASKIGLASEQFF.

The gene calls are TRBV5-4 and TRBJ2-5, with a tentative D call TRBD2 (5 bases). V lost 0 bases to trimming and J lost 3 bases, with 6 bases between them. The CDR3 runs to 13 residues. The V gene's germline CDR1 is SGHNT and CDR2 YYREEE (reference sequence). CDR3: CASSLAGKETQYF. CDR3 coding DNA: TGTGCCAGCAGCTTGGCGGGGAAAGAGACCCAGTACTTC.